One T cell receptor beta chain is described in this entry. Only in-frame clones appear in the TCRdb table, and some are missing; sequencing was by immunoSEQ multiplex PCR. The sample lists about 51,000 clones, around nine tenths seen once, with 3% to 4.5% in the top ten. The data are from a study of OX40 agonist ivuxolimab in advanced cancers. Study overall: Patients in dose escalation had liver, melanoma, kidney or head and neck cancers.

V was trimmed by 1 base and J by 3 bases, leaving 15 bases between them. This CDR3 region has 16 residues. CDR1 and CDR2 (germline): LNHNV, YYDKDF (reference sequence). At baseline, cycle 4 day 1, and cycle 7 day 1, blood was sampled. This sequence joins TRBV15 and TRBJ1-1, with D unclear. The input for sequencing was CD4+ or CD8+ T cells sorted from blood, taken in a trial of the OX40 agonist ivuxolimab. This TCR derives from an adult with an advanced solid tumor such as melanoma, head and neck, liver or kidney cancer. CDR3 nucleotides: TGTGCCACCAGCAGAGGGTTCTCGGGCATACACACTGAAGCTTTCTTT. Translation: CATSRGFSGIHTEAFF.